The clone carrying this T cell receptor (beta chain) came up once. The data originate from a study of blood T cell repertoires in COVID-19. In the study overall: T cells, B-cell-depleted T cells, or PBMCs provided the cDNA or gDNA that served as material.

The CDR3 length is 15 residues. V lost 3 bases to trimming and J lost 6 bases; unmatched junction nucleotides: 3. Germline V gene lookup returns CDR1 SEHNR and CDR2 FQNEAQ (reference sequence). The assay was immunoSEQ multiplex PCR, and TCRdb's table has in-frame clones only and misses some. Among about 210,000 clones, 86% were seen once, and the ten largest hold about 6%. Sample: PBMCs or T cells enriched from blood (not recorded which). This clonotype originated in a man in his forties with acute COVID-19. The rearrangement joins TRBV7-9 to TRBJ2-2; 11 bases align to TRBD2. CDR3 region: CASSFLAGGAGELFF. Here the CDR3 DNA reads TGTGCCAGCAGCTTTCTAGCGGGAGGCGCCGGGGAGCTGTTTTTT.